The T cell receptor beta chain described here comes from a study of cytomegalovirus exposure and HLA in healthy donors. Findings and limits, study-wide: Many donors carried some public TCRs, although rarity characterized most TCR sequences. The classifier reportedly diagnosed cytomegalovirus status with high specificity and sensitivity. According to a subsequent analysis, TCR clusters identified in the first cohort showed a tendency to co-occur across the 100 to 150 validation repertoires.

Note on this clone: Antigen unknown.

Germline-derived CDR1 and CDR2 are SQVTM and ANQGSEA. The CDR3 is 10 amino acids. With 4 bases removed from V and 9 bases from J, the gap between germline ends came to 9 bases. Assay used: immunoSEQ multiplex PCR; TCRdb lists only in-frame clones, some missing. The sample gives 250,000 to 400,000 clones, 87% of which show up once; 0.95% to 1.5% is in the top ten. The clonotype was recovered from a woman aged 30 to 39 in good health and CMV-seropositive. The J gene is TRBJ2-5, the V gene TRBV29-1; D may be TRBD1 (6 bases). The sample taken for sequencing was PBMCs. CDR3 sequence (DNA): TGCAGCGTTGTTGGGGGCCCCCAGTACTTC. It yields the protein CSVVGGPQYF.